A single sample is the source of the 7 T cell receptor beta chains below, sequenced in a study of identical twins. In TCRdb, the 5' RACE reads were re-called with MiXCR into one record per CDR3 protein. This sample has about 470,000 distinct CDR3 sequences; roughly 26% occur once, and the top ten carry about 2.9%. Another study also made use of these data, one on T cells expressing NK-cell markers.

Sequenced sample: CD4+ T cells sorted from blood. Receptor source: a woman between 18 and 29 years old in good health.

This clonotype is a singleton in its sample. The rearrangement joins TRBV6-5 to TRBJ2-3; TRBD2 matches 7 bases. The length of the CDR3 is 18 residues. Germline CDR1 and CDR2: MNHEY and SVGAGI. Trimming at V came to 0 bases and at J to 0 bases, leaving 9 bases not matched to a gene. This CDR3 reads CASSYSVRLAASTDTQYF. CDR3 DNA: TGTGCCAGCAGTTACTCGGTGAGGCTAGCGGCTAGCACAGATACGCAGTATTTT.

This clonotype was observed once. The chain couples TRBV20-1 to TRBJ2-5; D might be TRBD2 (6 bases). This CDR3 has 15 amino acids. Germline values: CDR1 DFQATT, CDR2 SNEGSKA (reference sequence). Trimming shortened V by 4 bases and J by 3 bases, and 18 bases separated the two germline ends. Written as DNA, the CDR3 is TGCAGTGCTATCACGCCCACTAGCCGAAAAGAGACCCAGTACTTC. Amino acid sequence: CSAITPTSRKETQYF.

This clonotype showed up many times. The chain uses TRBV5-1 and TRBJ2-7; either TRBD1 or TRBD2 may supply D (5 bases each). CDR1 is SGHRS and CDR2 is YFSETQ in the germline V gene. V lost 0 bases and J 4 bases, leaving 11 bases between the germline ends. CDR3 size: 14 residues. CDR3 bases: TGCGCCAGCAGCTTGGAGCGGACAACATACGAGCAGTACTTC. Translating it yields CASSLERTTYEQYF.

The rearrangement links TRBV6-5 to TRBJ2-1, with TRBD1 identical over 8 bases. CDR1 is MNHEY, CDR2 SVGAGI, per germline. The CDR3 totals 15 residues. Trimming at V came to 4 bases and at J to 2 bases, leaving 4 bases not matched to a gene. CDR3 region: CASSSRTGTYNEQFF. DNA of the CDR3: TGTGCCAGCAGTTCCCGGACAGGGACCTACAATGAGCAGTTCTTC.

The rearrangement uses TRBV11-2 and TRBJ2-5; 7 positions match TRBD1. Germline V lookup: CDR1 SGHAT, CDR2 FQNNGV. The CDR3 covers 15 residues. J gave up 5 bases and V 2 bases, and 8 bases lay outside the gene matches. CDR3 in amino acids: CASSLIPGGGETQYF. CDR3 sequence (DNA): TGTGCCAGCAGCTTAATCCCAGGGGGTGGGGAGACCCAGTACTTC. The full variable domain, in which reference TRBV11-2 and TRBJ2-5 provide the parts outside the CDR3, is EAGVAQSPRYKIIEKRQSVAFWCNPISGHATLYWYQQILGQGPKLLIQFQNNGVVDDSQLPKDRFSAERLKGVDSTLKIQPAKLEDSAVYLCASSLIPGGGETQYFGPGTRLLVL.

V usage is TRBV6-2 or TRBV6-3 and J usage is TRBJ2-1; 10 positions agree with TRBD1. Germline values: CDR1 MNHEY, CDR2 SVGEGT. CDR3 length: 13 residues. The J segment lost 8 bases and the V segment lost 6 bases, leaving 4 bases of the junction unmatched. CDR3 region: CASRGTGVDEQFF. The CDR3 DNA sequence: TGTGCCAGCAGGGGGACAGGGGTCGATGAGCAGTTCTTC.

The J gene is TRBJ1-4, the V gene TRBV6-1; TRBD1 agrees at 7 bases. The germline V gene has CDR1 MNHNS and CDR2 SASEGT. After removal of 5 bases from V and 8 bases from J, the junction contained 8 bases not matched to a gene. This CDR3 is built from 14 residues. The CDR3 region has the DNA TGTGCCAGCAGTCTGATGACAGGGCAAGAAAAACTGTTTTTT. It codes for CASSLMTGQEKLFF.